This is a list of T cell receptor beta chains from one sample in a study. TCRdb reprocessed the 5' RACE reads via MiXCR and lists one record per CDR3 protein. The sample consists of 25,000 to 40,000 distinct CDR3 sequences, around a quarter of them appearing once. The sample was memory CD4+ T cells sorted from blood. These TCRs come from a female donor with breast cancer. The CDR3 runs from the conserved cysteine through the conserved F or W. D genes are given only for firm matches. Expanded clones get a size class; other rows say once, few or many, or leave the size out.

TGTGCTAGCAGCAGAGGACAGGGTGACGGCTACGAGCAGTACTTC,CASSRGQGDGYEQYF,TRBJ2-7,few,TRBV7-7,TRBD1
TGTGCCAGCAGTGATCCAAACCGGGACAGAAATCAGCCCCAGCATTTT,CASSDPNRDRNQPQHF,TRBJ1-5,.,TRBV6-2/TRBV6-3,TRBD1
TGTGCCAGCAGCCAAGTCCCCTACAATGAGCAGTTCTTC,CASSQVPYNEQFF,TRBJ2-1,.,TRBV3-1,.
TGTGCCAGCAGCTCACGGGAGATCCCCTACAATGAGCAGTTCTTC,CASSSREIPYNEQFF,TRBJ2-1,many,TRBV9,.
TGCAGTGCTAGAGATCGGGGGGCGCGAGGGCAGCCCCAGCATTTT,CSARDRGARGQPQHF,TRBJ1-5,.,TRBV20-1,.
TGTGCCAGCAGGCCACTTACAGGGGGCGTTGACGGCTACACCTTC,CASRPLTGGVDGYTF,TRBJ1-2,.,TRBV6-5,TRBD1
TGTGCCGGTCAAAGGGGGGGGCCCTACAATGAGCAGTTCTTC,CAGQRGGPYNEQFF,TRBJ2-1,.,TRBV2,.
TGTGCCAGCAGCTCCAGGCCAAGCACAGATACGCAGTATTTT,CASSSRPSTDTQYF,TRBJ2-3,few,TRBV13,.
TGTGCCAGCAGTGGGGGGACAGGGGGCGGTGAGCAGTTCTTC,CASSGGTGGGEQFF,TRBJ2-1,medium-sized,TRBV27,TRBD1
TGTGCCAGCAGCCCATACGGCACGAACCAGGAGACCCAGTACTTC,CASSPYGTNQETQYF,TRBJ2-5,few,TRBV27,.
TGTGCCAGCAGCTTGGAACAGGGTCTGGAGACCCAGTACTTC,CASSLEQGLETQYF,TRBJ2-5,many,TRBV5-6,.
TGCGCCAGCAGCCAAGATAGGGGAAATAATTCACCCCTCCACTTT,CASSQDRGNNSPLHF,TRBJ1-6,many,TRBV4-1,.
TGTGCCAGCAGTGGGGGTGGGGGGATCTACAATGAGCAGTTCTTC,CASSGGGGIYNEQFF,TRBJ2-1,.,TRBV9,.
TGTGCCAGCGTACCGACGAGGGGCGATCAGCCCCAGCATTTT,CASVPTRGDQPQHF,TRBJ1-5,.,TRBV2,.
TGTGCCAGCAGGGAGACTAGCGGATTAGGCTACGAGCAGTACTTC,CASRETSGLGYEQYF,TRBJ2-7,few,TRBV2,TRBD2
TGCGCCAGCAGCTGGGAAGGACTAGCCCAAGAGACCCAGTACTTC,CASSWEGLAQETQYF,TRBJ2-5,few,TRBV5-1,TRBD2
TGTGCCACCAGCAGAGATAGAGGGTACGGCTCCTACGAGCAGTACTTC,CATSRDRGYGSYEQYF,TRBJ2-7,.,TRBV15,.
TGTGCCGTCGGAGGAGCGGGCGAGCAGTACTTC,CAVGGAGEQYF,TRBJ2-7,many,TRBV6-2/TRBV6-3,.
TGTGCCAGCAACCCAGGGGGATGCACCGGGGAGCTGTTTTTT,CASNPGGCTGELFF,TRBJ2-2,.,TRBV7-3,TRBD1
TGTGCCAGCAGCTGGAGGGACAGGGGCTACGAGCAGTACTTC,CASSWRDRGYEQYF,TRBJ2-7,.,TRBV7-9,TRBD1
TGTGCCAGCAGCTTTCAACGGGGGGGCCCAGAGACCCAGTACTTC,CASSFQRGGPETQYF,TRBJ2-5,few,TRBV7-8,TRBD2
TGTGCCACCAGTGAGTCTAGCGGGAGGGTTCCCGGGGAGCTGTTTTTT,CATSESSGRVPGELFF,TRBJ2-2,.,TRBV24-1,TRBD2
TGTGCCAGCAGCTCCCCGACAGGGCAAGAGCAGTACTTC,CASSSPTGQEQYF,TRBJ2-7,.,TRBV13,TRBD1
TGTGCCAGCAGCTTCCCAGGGACTAGCACAGTCGATGAGCAGTTCTTC,CASSFPGTSTVDEQFF,TRBJ2-1,few,TRBV5-4,TRBD2
TGTGCCAGCAGTTCCATGGGACAGAGCAAAAACATTCAGTACTTC,CASSSMGQSKNIQYF,TRBJ2-4,many,TRBV6-6,TRBD1
TGTGCCAGCAGCTTTCGTACAGGTGGAGGCTACACCTTC,CASSFRTGGGYTF,TRBJ1-2,.,TRBV13,.
TGTGCCAGCAGCCCCGACAGGGTTGGCTATGGCTACACCTTC,CASSPDRVGYGYTF,TRBJ1-2,.,TRBV6-5,TRBD1
TGTGCCAGCTCACCACAGGGTCGGAACACTGAAGCTTTCTTT,CASSPQGRNTEAFF,TRBJ1-1,.,TRBV18,.
TGTGCCAGCAGCTTGGAACCCCAAGAGACCCAGTACTTC,CASSLEPQETQYF,TRBJ2-5,.,TRBV5-6,.
TGTGCCACCAGTGAAAGGGGACACCCTAGCAATCAGCCCCAGCATTTT,CATSERGHPSNQPQHF,TRBJ1-5,many,TRBV24-1,.
TGCGCCAGCAGTCCCGGACTAGCGGGGGCCTATAACACCGGGGAGCTGTTTTTT,CASSPGLAGAYNTGELFF,TRBJ2-2,few,TRBV10-2,TRBD2
TGCGCCAGCAGCCAAATCCCCGCAAAGGGGTTGTCCGGGACAGGAACCTACGAGCAGTACTTC,CASSQIPAKGLSGTGTYEQYF,TRBJ2-7,.,TRBV4-1,TRBD1
TGTGCCAGCAGTTCCGGACAGCGGTGGGAAGAGACCCAGTACTTC,CASSSGQRWEETQYF,TRBJ2-5,.,TRBV6-2/TRBV6-3,.
TGTGCCACCAGTCATCGGACAGGGTCTCCCTACGAGCAGTACTTC,CATSHRTGSPYEQYF,TRBJ2-7,.,TRBV24-1,TRBD1
TGTGCCAGCAGCGCCTCCGGGACTAGCGGGTACTACAGTGAGCAGTTCTTC,CASSASGTSGYYSEQFF,TRBJ2-1,few,TRBV9,TRBD2
TGTGCCAGCAAGTTGATCAGGGAGATTTCGGACACTGAAGCTTTCTTT,CASKLIREISDTEAFF,TRBJ1-1,.,TRBV6-5,.
TGTGCCAGCAGCTTATGGAGCGGGAGTGACAATGAGCAGTTCTTC,CASSLWSGSDNEQFF,TRBJ2-1,once,TRBV7-6,TRBD2
TGCGCCAGCAGCCAAGGAGAGATGAACACTGAAGCTTTCTTT,CASSQGEMNTEAFF,TRBJ1-1,few,TRBV4-1,.
TGTGCCAGCAGCCCTCCCGGCAGGGGGTCCTACGAGCAGTACTTC,CASSPPGRGSYEQYF,TRBJ2-7,.,TRBV7-9,TRBD1
TGTGCCAGCAGCTCTACTCGGACTCGCCAAGAGACCCAGTACTTC,CASSSTRTRQETQYF,TRBJ2-5,.,TRBV13,.
TGTGCCAGCAGCGTAGAAGGGACACCCTCTATCTATGGCTACACCTTC,CASSVEGTPSIYGYTF,TRBJ1-2,.,TRBV9,.
TGTGCCAGCAGCCAAGATCCCTACACTGAAGCTTTCTTT,CASSQDPYTEAFF,TRBJ1-1,.,TRBV4-2,.
TGTGCCAGCAGCGGGACCCGGGACAGAGCTAATGAAAAACTGTTTTTT,CASSGTRDRANEKLFF,TRBJ1-4,.,TRBV9,TRBD1
TGTGCCAGCCCGACAGGGCTTAATCAGCCCCAGCATTTT,CASPTGLNQPQHF,TRBJ1-5,.,TRBV3-1,TRBD1
TGTGCCAGCATTGACCGGGACAACTCCTACGAGCAGTACTTC,CASIDRDNSYEQYF,TRBJ2-7,.,TRBV7-2,.
TGCGCCAGCAGCCCCAGGGGGACTGAAGCTTTCTTT,CASSPRGTEAFF,TRBJ1-1,many,TRBV5-1,TRBD1
TGTGCCAGCGCCGGGACAGGGAGCCGGGAAACAAGAAACGCTGAAGCTTTCTTT,CASAGTGSRETRNAEAFF,TRBJ1-1,many,TRBV7-9,TRBD1
TGTGCCAGCAGCTTAGGGGTTACCACTGAAGCTTTCTTT,CASSLGVTTEAFF,TRBJ1-1,medium-sized,TRBV7-3,.
TGTGCCAGCAGCCAGGGACTAGCGGGAGAGGGGCGTGGAGAGACCCAGTACTTC,CASSQGLAGEGRGETQYF,TRBJ2-5,.,TRBV4-2,TRBD2
TGTGCCAGCAGTTTCCTCCTAGGGGATGAGCAGTTCTTC,CASSFLLGDEQFF,TRBJ2-1,.,TRBV12-3/TRBV12-4,.
TGCGCCAGCAGTTCTACCGGGACAGGGACCTACGAGCAGTACTTC,CASSSTGTGTYEQYF,TRBJ2-7,.,TRBV5-1,TRBD1
TGTGCCAGCAGTCGGGACAGGGGTACCACCGGGGAGCTGTTTTTT,CASSRDRGTTGELFF,TRBJ2-2,.,TRBV6-5,TRBD1
TGTGCCGGCAGCTCTCCGGGACAGAGATACAATGAGCAGTTCTTC,CAGSSPGQRYNEQFF,TRBJ2-1,.,TRBV7-9,TRBD1